This TCR beta chain was captured by sequencing in a study of shared clonotypes between healthy human individuals. About the study: Every donor yielded three CD4 naive, three CD4 memory, two CD8 naive and one CD8 memory plate.

Concerning this clone itself: Its target is not known.

General study results and limits: As a rule, naive subsets had a larger estimated richness than memory subsets.

Libraries were prepared by immunoSEQ multiplex PCR; TCRdb keeps only in-frame clonotypes and omits some of them. The data contain about 1.5 million clones, approximately 98% of them singletons. Per the germline V gene, CDR1 is MNHEY and CDR2 is SMNVEV (reference sequence). Deletions cut 5 bases from V and 2 bases from J, with 10 bases between. This CDR3 region has 15 residues. The chain joins TRBV27 to TRBJ2-6, with D uncertain. The sequencing sample was made of naive CD4+ T cells sorted from blood. Described subset: CD45RA+ positively selected. This clonotype was sampled from a man aged 30-40 years in good health. CDR3 protein: CASSGQRPGANVLTF. CDR3 sequence (DNA): TGTGCCAGCAGTGGTCAAAGGCCTGGGGCCAACGTCCTGACTTTC.